A selection of T cell receptor beta chains follows, all from one sample in a study of T-cell reconstitution after alpha-beta-depleted transplantation in children. Using its own MiXCR run on the PCR reads, TCRdb lists one record per CDR3 protein. This table holds about 900,000 distinct CDR3 sequences, 25% to 35% found once. The source was PBMCs, mostly from graft donor cells, collected 360 days after TCRalphabeta/CD19-depleted stem cell transplant. The source of these receptors is a boy in the first two years of life who had a stem cell transplant for SCID, so the T cells may come from the graft donor. Each CDR3 is given with its conserved first and last residue. Fields, in order: J gene, D gene, V gene, clone size, CDR3 DNA, CDR3 protein. D genes are given only for firm matches. Clone size is stated in some rows and not others, as once, few, many or a class when expanded.

TRBJ2-7 NA TRBV20-1 NA TGCAGTGCCGGTGGTGCGGTCAACCTCTACGAGGAGCAGTACTTC CSAGGAVNLYEEQYF
TRBJ1-5 NA TRBV27 few TGTGCCAGCAGCCCGGGACAATTCAATCAGCCCCAGCATTTT CASSPGQFNQPQHF
TRBJ1-1 TRBD1 TRBV5-1 NA TGCGCCAGCAGCCTAGGGGGACAGCTCCTGAACACTGAAGCTTTCTTT CASSLGGQLLNTEAFF
TRBJ2-2 TRBD2 TRBV7-7 NA TGTGCCAGCAGCCCCATCGGGGGGGCGAACACCGGGGAGCTGTTTTTT CASSPIGGANTGELFF
TRBJ2-1 NA TRBV20-1 few TGCAGTGCTCCGCGACACAATGAGCAGTTCTTC CSAPRHNEQFF
TRBJ2-1 NA TRBV5-1 NA TGCGCCAGCAGCTTGGCCCAGGGAACCTACAATGAGCAGTTCTTC CASSLAQGTYNEQFF
TRBJ2-3 NA TRBV2 many TGTGCCAGCAGCGCATCCGTGACCCTCACAGATACGCAGTATTTT CASSASVTLTDTQYF
TRBJ2-1 NA TRBV20-1 many TGCAGTGCTAGTGGCGCCTACAATGAGCAGTTCTTC CSASGAYNEQFF
TRBJ1-1 NA TRBV4-2 many TGTGCCAGCAGCCAAGATCAGGGCGGAGGTGCTTTCTTT CASSQDQGGGAFF
TRBJ2-3 NA TRBV7-2 NA TGTGCCAGCAGCAACGTCGAGGTTAGCACAGATACGCAGTATTTT CASSNVEVSTDTQYF
TRBJ2-1 TRBD2 TRBV6-1 few TGTGCCAGCAGTCCCCGAGGACTAGACTACAATGAGCAGTTCTTC CASSPRGLDYNEQFF
TRBJ2-5 NA TRBV12-3/TRBV12-4 few TGTGCCAGCAGGTCCGACTTGCCAGAGACCCAGTACTTC CASRSDLPETQYF
TRBJ2-7 NA TRBV28 NA TGTGCCAGCAGTTTATCGGGGTTTACCTACGAGCAGTACTTC CASSLSGFTYEQYF
TRBJ1-5 NA TRBV9 few TGTGCCAGCAGCGGGGCCTCTAGCGGAGGGCAGCCCCAGCATTTT CASSGASSGGQPQHF
TRBJ2-1 TRBD2 TRBV9 few TGTGCCAGCACCCCCAGGGGGACTAGCGTTGTAGGGTGGTCCTACAATGAGCAGTTCTTC CASTPRGTSVVGWSYNEQFF
TRBJ2-2 NA TRBV6-2/TRBV6-3 NA TGTGCCAGCTATCCAAGGAGGCTCGCGAACACCGGGGAGCTGTTTTTT CASYPRRLANTGELFF
TRBJ2-3 TRBD2 TRBV7-3 few TGTGCCAGCAGCTGGGGACTAAGAGATACGCAGTATTTT CASSWGLRDTQYF
TRBJ2-7 NA TRBV5-1 NA TGCGCCAGCAGCGCGAATTTCGGGGCCTCCTACGAGCAGTACTTC CASSANFGASYEQYF
TRBJ1-5 TRBD1 TRBV6-5 few TGTGCCAGCAGTTACTCGGTCAGGGGGTACGGTCAGCCCCAGCATTTT CASSYSVRGYGQPQHF
TRBJ1-1 NA TRBV6-2/TRBV6-3 NA TGTGCCAGCAGTTACTGGGGATTTCACCCTGAAGCTTTCTTT CASSYWGFHPEAFF
TRBJ1-1 NA TRBV20-1 NA TGCAGTGCTCAGAAGGGTGAAGCTTTCTTT CSAQKGEAFF
TRBJ2-1 TRBD2 TRBV5-1 few TGCGCCAGCAGCACTAGACTAGCACTGTACAATGAGCAGTTCTTC CASSTRLALYNEQFF
TRBJ2-7 TRBD1 TRBV5-1 many TGCGCCAGCAGCTTGGATCGGGACAGGGTACGGGAGCAGTACTTC CASSLDRDRVREQYF
TRBJ2-1 TRBD1 TRBV12-3/TRBV12-4 few TGTGCCAGCAGTTTGGACAGGGGTACGGTGTTCAATGAGCAGTTCTTC CASSLDRGTVFNEQFF
TRBJ1-1 TRBD1 TRBV15 few TGTGCCACCAGCAGGCGCACAGGGGGCTGGACTGAAGCTTTCTTT CATSRRTGGWTEAFF
TRBJ2-5 TRBD1 TRBV6-5 NA TGTGCCAGCAGTTACGGCCCAATAACAGGGGTCCCGCCCCAAGAGACCCAGTACTTC CASSYGPITGVPPQETQYF
TRBJ2-1 NA TRBV2 NA TGTGCCAGCAGTGAGGGACCCTCACAGTTCTTC CASSEGPSQFF
TRBJ2-7 NA TRBV28 few TGTGCCAGCGCCCGGCAGGGTCCCTACGAGCAGTACTTC CASARQGPYEQYF
TRBJ1-4 TRBD1 TRBV9 few TGTGCCAGCAGCCAGAGACAGGGCCATGAAAAACTGTTTTTT CASSQRQGHEKLFF
TRBJ2-3 NA TRBV5-4 NA TGTGCCAGCAGCTTGGCCGGAGCGGGCATGGCTACGCAGTATTTT CASSLAGAGMATQYF
TRBJ1-1 NA TRBV7-2 NA TGTGCCAGCAGCTTAGAGGTTGCGGGGGACGACACTGAAGCTTTCTTT CASSLEVAGDDTEAFF
TRBJ2-1 TRBD1 TRBV5-1 few TGCGCCAGCAGCTGGGGACAGGGTATCTCCTACAATGAGCAGTTCTTC CASSWGQGISYNEQFF
TRBJ2-1 TRBD2 TRBV5-1 many TGCGCCAGCAGCTTGCTCTGGGGGGGACCCTACAATGAGCAGTTCTTC CASSLLWGGPYNEQFF
TRBJ2-3 NA TRBV24-1 few TGTGCCACCGGCTCTGGGGGTCTCACAGATACGCAGTATTTT CATGSGGLTDTQYF
TRBJ1-1 NA TRBV7-2 NA TGTGCCAGCAGGCGCAACAGATTCACTGAAGCTTTCTTT CASRRNRFTEAFF
TRBJ2-1 TRBD2 TRBV5-1 NA TGCGCCAGCAGCTCGGAGGGGACTAGCGGGGGGGCCAGGGATGAGCAGTTCTTC CASSSEGTSGGARDEQFF
TRBJ2-5 TRBD1 TRBV4-1 NA TGCGCCAGCAGCCAGCAGACAGGGCGAGAGACCCAGTACTTC CASSQQTGRETQYF
TRBJ2-6 NA TRBV6-5 NA TGTGCCAGCAGTTACACAGGAACTGGGGCCAACGTCCTGACTTTC CASSYTGTGANVLTF
TRBJ1-1 NA TRBV29-1 NA TGCAGCGTTGACGCGGAGGCGGACACTGAAGCTTTCTTT CSVDAEADTEAFF
TRBJ2-3 TRBD2 TRBV5-1 few TGCGCCAGCAGCTTAACCCAGACTAGCAGGTGGAGAACTAGCACAGATACGCAGTATTTT CASSLTQTSRWRTSTDTQYF
TRBJ2-5 NA TRBV29-1 NA TGCAGCGTCGGTTCAGGGGAGGAGACCCAGTACTTC CSVGSGEETQYF
TRBJ2-5 TRBD1 TRBV20-1 NA TGCAGTGCTCCCCGGGACAGGGGTGAGACCCAGTACTTC CSAPRDRGETQYF
TRBJ2-3 NA TRBV28 few TGTGCCCATGCCGAGGGTGTTGGAGGGGGCTCAGATACGCAGTATTTT CAHAEGVGGGSDTQYF
TRBJ2-3 TRBD2 TRBV6-1 few TGTGCCAGCACCGCAGGGCTAGCGGGGAAGGCAGATACGCAGTATTTT CASTAGLAGKADTQYF
TRBJ1-2 TRBD1 TRBV11-2 few TGTGCCAGCAGTGGGTGGACAGGCGAAACTAACTATGGCTACACCTTC CASSGWTGETNYGYTF
TRBJ2-1 NA TRBV4-2 once TGTGCCAGCAGCGTTCAGGTGCTCTGTGAGCAGTTCTTC CASSVQVLCEQFF